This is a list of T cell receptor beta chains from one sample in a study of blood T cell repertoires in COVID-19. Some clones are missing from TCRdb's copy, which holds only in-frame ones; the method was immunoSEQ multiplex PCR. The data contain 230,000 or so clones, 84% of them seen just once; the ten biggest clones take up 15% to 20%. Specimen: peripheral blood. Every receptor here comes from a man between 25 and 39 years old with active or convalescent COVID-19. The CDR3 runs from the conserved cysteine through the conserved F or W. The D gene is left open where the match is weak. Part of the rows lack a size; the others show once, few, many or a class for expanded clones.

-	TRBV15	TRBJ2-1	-	TGTGCCACCAGCAGACGAACCACGACATGGGACAATGAGCAGTTCTTC	CATSRRTTTWDNEQFF
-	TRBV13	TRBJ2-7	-	TGTGCCAGCAGCCCCGACAGGAAACACGAGCAGTACTTC	CASSPDRKHEQYF
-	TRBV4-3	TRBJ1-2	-	TGCGCCAGCAGCCAAGATATCACCCAGGGGCCGATCTATGGCTACACCTTC	CASSQDITQGPIYGYTF
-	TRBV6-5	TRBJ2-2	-	TGTGCCAGCAGTTATTCCGGGGGGCCCACCGGGGAGCTGTTTTTT	CASSYSGGPTGELFF
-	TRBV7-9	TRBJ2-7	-	TGTGCCAGTGCAGATGCCACCTACGAGCAGTACTTC	CASADATYEQYF
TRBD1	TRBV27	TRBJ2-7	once	TGTGCCAGCAGTTTATGGGCAGGGGGCGGGTTCGAGCAGTACTTC	CASSLWAGGGFEQYF
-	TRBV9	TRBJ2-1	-	TGTGCCAGCAGCGTAGGAGGCCAGCCCTACAATGAGCAGTTCTTC	CASSVGGQPYNEQFF
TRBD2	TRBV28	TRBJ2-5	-	TGTGCCAGCACTAGCGGGGGGGCCCGAGAGACCCAGTACTTC	CASTSGGARETQYF
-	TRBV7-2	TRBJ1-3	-	TGTGCCAGCAGCTTAGACCAGGGAGGAAACACCATATATTTT	CASSLDQGGNTIYF
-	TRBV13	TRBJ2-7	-	TGTGCCAGCAGCCCGGTGGCCTACGAGCAGTACTTC	CASSPVAYEQYF
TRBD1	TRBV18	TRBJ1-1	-	TGTGCCAGCTCACCCGACCGGGACAGATACACTGAAGCTTTCTTT	CASSPDRDRYTEAFF
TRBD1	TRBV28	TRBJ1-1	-	TGTGCCAGCAGTTTGGCGCCGGGACAGGGTGAAGCTTTCTTT	CASSLAPGQGEAFF
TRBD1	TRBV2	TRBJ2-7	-	TGTGCCAGCAGCGTTTCCGGACAGGGGTCGGGGGAGCAGTACTTC	CASSVSGQGSGEQYF
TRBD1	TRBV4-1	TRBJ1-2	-	TGCGCCAGCAGCCAAGATACGGACAGGGTGATGGGCTACACCTTC	CASSQDTDRVMGYTF
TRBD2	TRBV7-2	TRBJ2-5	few	TGTGCCAGCAGCTTAAACCGACTAGCGCCCCAAGAGACCCAGTACTTC	CASSLNRLAPQETQYF
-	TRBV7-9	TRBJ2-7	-	TGTGCCAGCAGCTTACGCGGATCGCTTAGCGACGAGCAGTACTTC	CASSLRGSLSDEQYF
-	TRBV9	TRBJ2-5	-	TGTGCCAGCAGCGTTGGAACTAGGGAGACCCAGTACTTC	CASSVGTRETQYF
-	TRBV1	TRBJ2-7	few	TGCACCAGCAGCGAGGGGTACCTAGCGGGAGTCGCCCACGAGCAGTACTTC	CTSSEGYLAGVAHEQYF
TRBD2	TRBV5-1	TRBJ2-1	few	TGCGCCAGCGAGAGCGGGGGGTGGTACAATGAGCAGTTCTTC	CASESGGWYNEQFF
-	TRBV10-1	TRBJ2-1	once	TGCGCCAGCTCCGTGGGGCACAGGGAGCAGTTCTTC	CASSVGHREQFF
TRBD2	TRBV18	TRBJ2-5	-	TGTGCCAGCTCCCACAGGACTAGCGGGGCCCGAGAGACCCAGTACTTC	CASSHRTSGARETQYF
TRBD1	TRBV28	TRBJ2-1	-	TGTGCCAGCAGACAAGGGACAGGGGGCTACAATGAGCAGTTCTTC	CASRQGTGGYNEQFF
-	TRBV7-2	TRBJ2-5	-	TGTGCCAGCAGCTTAGGGTCGGGACAAGAGACCCAGTACTTC	CASSLGSGQETQYF
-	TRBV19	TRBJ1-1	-	TGTGCCAGTTTCGCCCACACGGGGTACACTGAAGCTTTCTTT	CASFAHTGYTEAFF
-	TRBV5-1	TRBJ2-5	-	TGCGCCAGCAGCTTGGGAGGGAGTGAGACCCAGTACTTC	CASSLGGSETQYF
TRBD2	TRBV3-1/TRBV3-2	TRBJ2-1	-	TGTGCCAGCAGCCAAGTAGGAGGCGGGAGTCTGTACAATGAGCAGTTCTTC	CASSQVGGGSLYNEQFF
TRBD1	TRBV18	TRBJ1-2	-	TGTGCCAGCTCGCTGGGACAGGGCTATGGCTACACCTTC	CASSLGQGYGYTF
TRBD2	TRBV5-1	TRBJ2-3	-	TGCGCCAGCAGCCCGGAGGCTAGCGGGAGGGATACGCAGTATTTT	CASSPEASGRDTQYF
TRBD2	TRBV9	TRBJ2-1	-	TGTGCCAGCAGCGTAGGACTAGCGGTGGGAGCGGAGCAGTTCTTC	CASSVGLAVGAEQFF
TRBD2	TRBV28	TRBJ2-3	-	TGTGCCAGCAGGGGAGCTAGCGGGTGGAGCACAGATACGCAGTATTTT	CASRGASGWSTDTQYF
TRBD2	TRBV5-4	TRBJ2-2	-	TGTGCCAGCTCCGGGACTAGCGGCACCGGGGAGCTGTTTTTT	CASSGTSGTGELFF
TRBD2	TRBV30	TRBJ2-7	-	TGTGACTCGGCGGCCCCCCGGGAGGGTTCCTACGAGCAGTACTTC	CDSAAPREGSYEQYF
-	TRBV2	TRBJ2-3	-	TGTGCCAGGGGGGTGGGAGGTAGAACAGATACGCAGTATTTT	CARGVGGRTDTQYF
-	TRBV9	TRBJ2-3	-	TGTGCCAGCAGCGCAAGGGGGGATACGCAGTATTTT	CASSARGDTQYF
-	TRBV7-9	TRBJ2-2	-	TGTGCCAGCACCCAGGGGTACTGGACGAACACCGGGGAGCTGTTTTTT	CASTQGYWTNTGELFF
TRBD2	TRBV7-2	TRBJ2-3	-	TGTGCCAGCAGTTCGACTAGCGGGAGAGCAGATACGCAGTATTTT	CASSSTSGRADTQYF
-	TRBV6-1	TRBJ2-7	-	TGTGCCAGCAGTGAAAGCAGCCAGGCCCTCAACAAGCAGTACTTC	CASSESSQALNKQYF
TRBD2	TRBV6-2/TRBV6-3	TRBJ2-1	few	TGTGCCAGCAGTTACCGTGGGACTAATGATGAGCAGTTCTTC	CASSYRGTNDEQFF
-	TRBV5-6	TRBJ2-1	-	TGTGCCAGCAGCCCCGGGAGAGCGATGCGCAATGAGCAGTTCTTC	CASSPGRAMRNEQFF
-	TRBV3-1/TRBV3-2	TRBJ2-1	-	TGTGCCAGCAGCCCAAGGCGAGCAGGCTACAATGAGCAGTTCTTC	CASSPRRAGYNEQFF
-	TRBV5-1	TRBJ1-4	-	TGCGCCAGCAGCTTGGAAGGGGGACATAATGAAAAACTGTTTTTT	CASSLEGGHNEKLFF
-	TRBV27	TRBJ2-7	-	TGTGCCAGCCGCTCTCTAGGCGTCTACGAGCAGTACTTC	CASRSLGVYEQYF
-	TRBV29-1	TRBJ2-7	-	TGCAGCGTTGAAGGGTCAGAGGGCCCCTCCTACGAGCAGTACTTC	CSVEGSEGPSYEQYF
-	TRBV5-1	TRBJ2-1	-	TGCGCCAGCAGTCCCCCCGCGGATGAGCAGTTCTTC	CASSPPADEQFF
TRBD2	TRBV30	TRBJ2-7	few	TGTGCCTGGAGTGGACTAGCGGGGTTAGCATACGAGCAGTACTTC	CAWSGLAGLAYEQYF